This T cell receptor (beta chain) was identified in a study of T-cell memory formation after mild COVID-19. TCRdb itself ran the 5' RACE reads through MiXCR, one entry per CDR3 protein. The profile covers roughly 350,000 distinct CDR3 sequences, with about 13% appearing a single time and 20% to 25% taken by the ten largest. The CDR3 totals 15 residues. The J segment lost 0 bases and the V segment lost 8 bases, leaving 9 bases of the junction unmatched. Germline CDR1 reads SGHAT; CDR2 reads FQNNGV. This clonotype was counted only a few times. Source material: PBMCs or a T cell subset sorted from them (not recorded which). This clonotype originated in a man aged 18 to 30 who had mild COVID-19 (a few samples of this study predate the infection). Cell type and time point are not known. The gene calls are TRBV11-2 and TRBJ1-1; the match to TRBD1 covers 7 bases. CDR3 coding DNA: TGTGCCAGCCGCCAGGGGGTCAAGGTGAACACTGAAGCTTTCTTT. The encoded protein is CASRQGVKVNTEAFF.